This TCR beta chain was profiled in a study of T cells in Graves' hyperthyroidism and ophthalmopathy. Whole-study findings and limits: Blood also carried most thyroid clonotypes expanded above 0.001.

The table lists this clonotype with many counts. Antigen: not known. Ophthalmopathy cases met thresholds of Clinical Activity Score at least 3, NOSPECS grade at least 4 and duration under 3 months. In making diagnoses, clinical symptoms, serum thyroxine and TRAb, thyroid ultrasound and orbital computed tomography were all used. The investigators amplified TCR beta CDR3 regions from RNA transcripts. The TCR CDR3 first-round RT-PCR relied on the HTBI primer set. Each CDR3 protein is one row after TCRdb ran MiXCR on the multiplex PCR reads. The repertoire includes hundreds of thousands of distinct CDR3 sequences, approximately 25% of them detected once, and 11% sits in the top ten. This CDR3 has 15 amino acids. V was clipped by 1 base and J by 5 bases; unmatched bases: 4. Germline CDR1 LNHNV, CDR2 YYDKDF (reference sequence).

Input material: blood. The chain links TRBV15 to TRBJ1-1; 10 nucleotides agree with TRBD1. This receptor was identified in a woman aged 30 to 39 with Graves' ophthalmopathy. CDR3 sequence: CATSRGQGAGTEAFF. The CDR3 region has the DNA TGTGCCACCAGCAGAGGACAGGGGGCTGGTACTGAAGCTTTCTTT.